The clone carrying this T cell receptor beta chain occurred a few times. As yet, its antigen is unknown. V was trimmed by 4 bases and J by 6 bases, leaving 7 bases between them. This CDR3 region has 11 residues. This specimen belongs to a study of T cell repertoires in cytomegalovirus infection. Study summary: Public TCR beta signatures indicated both CMV infection and matching HLA type. The study's findings and limits: In two of eight donors, the top clonotype was HLA-C-restricted CMV-specific. Cumulative frequency of public TCR beta families picked out carriers of CMV plus the relevant HLA.

One entry per CDR3 protein, called by TCRdb with MiXCR from the reads. The table includes over 90,000 distinct CDR3 sequences, 16% detected once. The chain links TRBV12-3 or TRBV12-4 to TRBJ2-7; D gene uncertain. The receptor was isolated from a human donor in good health (CMV status not recorded). Some clones in this sample may be carry-over from other donors' samples. Sequencing input: PBMCs. CDR3 residues: CASSSGFEQYF. The CDR3 DNA reads as TGTGCCAGCAGTTCCGGCTTCGAGCAGTACTTC.